This T cell receptor (beta chain) derives from a study of cytomegalovirus exposure and HLA in healthy donors. General observations from the study: Rare sequences made up most TCRs, while some public TCRs were found in many donors.

Concerning this clone: Its specificity is not known.

It was with 60 Vbeta and 13 Jbeta primers that the PCR ran. The protocol was immunoSEQ multiplex PCR, while the TCRdb copy is restricted to in-frame clones and leaves out a portion. The data hold about 150,000 clones, with around 87% observed a single time. Sequenced: PBMCs. The TCR was taken from a woman aged 30 to 39 in good health and CMV-seronegative.

DNA of the CDR3: TGCGCCAGCAGTATAACTAGCGGGAGGGCCATCGGGGAGCTGTTTTTT. Encoded protein: CASSITSGRAIGELFF. This rearrangement joins TRBV5-1 to TRBJ2-2; 13 nucleotides agree with TRBD2. The V gene's germline CDR1 is SGHRS and CDR2 YFSETQ. The V gene end was trimmed by 5 bases and the J gene end by 7 bases; junction bases not matched to a gene: 8. CDR3 length: 16 amino acids.